This T cell receptor beta chain came from a study of OX40 agonist ivuxolimab in advanced cancers. Describing the broader study: The costimulatory receptor OX40 (CD134) was targeted by ivuxolimab, a fully human IgG2 agonistic monoclonal antibody. Intravenous ivuxolimab was administered to patients every 2 weeks at six dose levels: 0.01, 0.1, 0.3, 1.5, 3 and 10 mg/kg. Among the 52 dose-escalation patients, roughly 20 had hepatocellular carcinoma, about 15 melanoma, 9 renal cell carcinoma and 9 head and neck cancer. In the dose-escalation cohort, nearly 85% of patients were male, and the mean age was 60 years with a range of roughly 20 to 85. Patients were allowed to have had prior anti-PD-1, anti-PD-L1 or anti-CTLA-4 therapy, and 40% to 45% of the dose-escalation patients had previously received checkpoint inhibitors. Partial responses occurred in three dose-escalation patients, of whom one had hepatocellular carcinoma and two had cutaneous melanoma. The point of sequencing TCRbeta in the periphery was to test whether ivuxolimab changed TCR sequence diversity and drove clonal T-cell expansion. The paper covers the monotherapy dose-escalation part of the phase I ivuxolimab trial, which included N ≈ 54 patients.

To sequence the TCRbeta CDR3 region, genomic DNA was isolated from the sorted cells. TCRbeta CDR3 regions were sequenced using the immunoSEQ Assay. As stored in TCRdb, this immuneACCESS dataset retains in-frame rearrangements with V and J assigned. A fraction of the clones does not appear; measured against another copy, unresolved V genes explain less than half of the discrepancy, and the remainder lacks a known reason. The sample table contains about 79,000 clones; only one count was recorded for 88% of them. The top ten clones comprise roughly 4% of the sample. A remark on this clone: Its cognate antigen has yet to be identified. The input lacks base qualities; no much larger clone sits a single base away.

What the research found in general, with its limitations: After ivuxolimab, expanded clones were on average more numerous among CD8+ T cells than among CD4+ T cells. The antigen specificity of the peripheral T cells that underwent clonal expansion was not determined. At doses of 0.1 to 3.0 mg/kg, clonal expansion of both CD4+ and CD8+ blood T cells was observed from baseline to week 6. In partial responders in the 0.1-3.0 mg/kg groups, normalized peripheral clonal expansion was found to be among the lowest, especially among CD8+ T cells. Low levels of normalized T-cell clonal expansion were also seen in some patients who did not respond.

V and J are truncated by 0 bases and 6 bases respectively, leaving an intervening sequence of 7 bases. Spanning cysteine to phenylalanine, the CDR3 consists of 12 amino acids. Just the 36-base CDR3 DNA is kept, in frame starting at base 1. As encoded in the germline V gene, CDR1 is SGHRS while CDR2 is YFSETQ. Patients with autoimmune disease history or receiving systemic immunosuppression were excluded from the trial. In every dose cohort, peripheral blood was drawn for TCR sequencing at baseline, cycle 4 day 1, and cycle 7 day 1. Samples were obtained from an open-label, multicenter, first-in-human phase I dose-escalation trial of ivuxolimab. Adults with locally advanced or metastatic melanoma, renal cell carcinoma, hepatocellular carcinoma or head and neck squamous cell carcinoma were enrolled in the trial. Before TCR sequencing, CD4+ T cells and CD8+ T cells from peripheral blood were sorted into separate populations.

The TCR comes from an adult with an advanced solid tumor such as melanoma, head and neck, liver or kidney cancer. This sequence uses TRBV5-1 and TRBJ2-7, with no confidently assigned D gene. The sample here was CD4+ or CD8+ T cells sorted from blood, taken in a trial of the OX40 agonist ivuxolimab. The CDR3 reads as follows: CASSLAGREQYF. Read as DNA, the sequence is TGCGCCAGCAGCTTGGCCGGGCGCGAGCAGTACTTC.